This TCR beta chain is drawn from a study of human T cells and chemical hapten exposure. Whole-study findings and limits: Counts of TCRs above 1 in 1000 frequency stayed unchanged with DPC sensitization. Because they had alopecia, donors may respond immunologically unlike healthy people.

A single record per CDR3 protein comes from TCRdb applying MiXCR to the RACE reads. This sample has about 340,000 distinct CDR3 sequences, with approximately 6.9% found just once. This clonotype appeared a few times. Its antigen is unknown. Losses at the gene ends were 0 bases for V and 1 base for J; bases not matched to a gene: 4. This CDR3 contains 16 residues. Germline V gene sequence: CDR1 LGHNA, CDR2 YSLEER. The time point is: patch test 1, 2 weeks after DPC sensitization. Specified treatment: therapeutic diphenylcyclopropenone sensitization with weekly scalp DPC. The rearrangement joins TRBV4-3 to TRBJ2-3; 7 bases are a match to TRBD2. This specimen consisted of whole blood, obtained in connection with sensitization to the hapten diphenylcyclopropenone (DPC). This clonotype was sampled from a woman younger than 30 with alopecia areata. Some clones in this sample may be carry-over from other donors' samples. The CDR3 spells CASSQEYGGGTDTQYF. Here the CDR3 DNA reads TGCGCCAGCAGCCAAGAATATGGGGGGGGCACAGATACGCAGTATTTT.